This TCR beta chain was identified during a study of T-cell reconstitution after alpha-beta-depleted transplantation in children. Study findings and constraints: Expanded graft clones numbering several hundred reportedly gave rise to alpha-beta T cells about two months after transplant. T-cell counts and diversity at one year post-transplant came mainly from newly produced T cells. Elevated TCRbeta diversity at day 60 was traced, in some patients, to surviving recipient T cells and thymic progenitors.

Construction of the TCRbeta library involved unique molecular identifiers. A single record per CDR3 protein comes from TCRdb applying MiXCR to the PCR reads. The sample lists approximately 980,000 distinct CDR3 sequences, roughly 29% occurring once. The table lists this clonotype with a few counts. What it binds is unknown. This material consisted of PBMCs, mostly from graft donor cells, taken 360 days after TCRalphabeta/CD19-depleted stem cell transplant. This TCR came from a boy younger than two who had a stem cell transplant for SCID, so the T cells may come from the graft donor.

The CDR3 DNA follows: TGTGCCAGCACCCAATGGAACACCGGGGAGCTGTTTTTT. Translating it yields CASTQWNTGELFF. The V gene is TRBV27, the J gene TRBJ2-2; no definite D call. Trimming pared 7 bases from V and 1 base from J, leaving 7 bases between. This CDR3 spans 13 amino acids. The germline V gene has CDR1 MNHEY and CDR2 SMNVEV (reference sequence).